This is a list of T cell receptor beta chains from one sample in a study of blood T cell repertoires in COVID-19. Generated by immunoSEQ multiplex PCR, the TCRdb table keeps only in-frame clones and is missing some. The repertoire has 450,000 or so clones, 90% of them found once; the top ten carry about 0.63%. Sequencing was done on a sample of PBMCs or T cells enriched from blood (not recorded which). These receptors were taken from a man between 18 and 35 years old who had recovered from COVID-19. Each CDR3 is given with its conserved first and last residue. D genes are given only for firm matches. The size of a clone is reported for some rows only, either as once, few or many, or as a class for expanded clones.

J gene: TRBJ1-5; V gene: TRBV21-1; clone size: .; D gene: .; CDR3 DNA: TGTGCCAGGGGGGAGCGATCGAGGGGACATAGCAATCAGCCCCAGCATTTT; CDR3 protein: CARGERSRGHSNQPQHF
J gene: TRBJ1-4; V gene: TRBV9; clone size: .; D gene: .; CDR3 DNA: TGTGCCAGCAGCTCGTCCGGGACAAGTAATGAAAAACTGTTTTTT; CDR3 protein: CASSSSGTSNEKLFF
J gene: TRBJ2-3; V gene: TRBV30; clone size: .; D gene: .; CDR3 DNA: TGTGCCTGGGGATCAGGACTTGTAAGGGGGGATACGCAGTATTTT; CDR3 protein: CAWGSGLVRGDTQYF
J gene: TRBJ1-3; V gene: TRBV15; clone size: few; D gene: TRBD1; CDR3 DNA: TGTGCCACCAGCAGTCAGACAGGGGGTCTCGGAAACACCATATATTTT; CDR3 protein: CATSSQTGGLGNTIYF
J gene: TRBJ1-5; V gene: TRBV2; clone size: .; D gene: .; CDR3 DNA: TGTGCCAGCAGTTCCCTGGACTCTAGCAATCAGCCCCAGCATTTT; CDR3 protein: CASSSLDSSNQPQHF
J gene: TRBJ2-7; V gene: TRBV7-9; clone size: .; D gene: TRBD1; CDR3 DNA: TGTGCCAGCAGCTGTTCGACAGGGCGATGTCCGCAGTACTTC; CDR3 protein: CASSCSTGRCPQYF
J gene: TRBJ1-2; V gene: TRBV3-1/TRBV3-2; clone size: .; D gene: .; CDR3 DNA: TGTGCCAGCAGCCAAGGGTATCGCAGGGCTCCCTTAGGCTACACCTTC; CDR3 protein: CASSQGYRRAPLGYTF
J gene: TRBJ2-3; V gene: TRBV2; clone size: .; D gene: TRBD2; CDR3 DNA: TGTGCCAGCGAACCTCTGCGGGAGGGAACGGATACGCAGTATTTT; CDR3 protein: CASEPLREGTDTQYF
J gene: TRBJ2-1; V gene: TRBV7-6; clone size: .; D gene: TRBD2; CDR3 DNA: TGTGCCAGCAGCCCACATACGGCGGGAGGGCCAAACTACAATGAGCAGTTCTTC; CDR3 protein: CASSPHTAGGPNYNEQFF
J gene: TRBJ1-2; V gene: TRBV12-3/TRBV12-4; clone size: .; D gene: TRBD1; CDR3 DNA: TGTGCCAGCAGTGGACAGGGGTCCTATGGCTACACCTTC; CDR3 protein: CASSGQGSYGYTF
J gene: TRBJ1-6; V gene: TRBV7-8; clone size: .; D gene: .; CDR3 DNA: TGTGCCAGCAGCTTAGCCGTCGGGGTATCTTGGAATTCACCCCTCCACTTT; CDR3 protein: CASSLAVGVSWNSPLHF
J gene: TRBJ2-3; V gene: TRBV11-2; clone size: .; D gene: TRBD2; CDR3 DNA: TGTGCCAGCAGCCGCAGCGGGGGGAAGACTGTAGTCACAGATACGCAGTATTTT; CDR3 protein: CASSRSGGKTVVTDTQYF
J gene: TRBJ2-3; V gene: TRBV7-2; clone size: .; D gene: TRBD2; CDR3 DNA: TGTGCCAGCAGCTTATGGAGCGGGGGCACAGATACGCAGTATTTT; CDR3 protein: CASSLWSGGTDTQYF
J gene: TRBJ1-4; V gene: TRBV5-4; clone size: .; D gene: TRBD1; CDR3 DNA: TGTGCCAGCAGCTTGGGGACAGGGTTAGAAAAACTGTTTTTT; CDR3 protein: CASSLGTGLEKLFF
J gene: TRBJ2-5; V gene: TRBV7-2; clone size: .; D gene: .; CDR3 DNA: TGTGCCAGCAGCTTAGGGCTAGCAGAGACCCAGTACTTC; CDR3 protein: CASSLGLAETQYF